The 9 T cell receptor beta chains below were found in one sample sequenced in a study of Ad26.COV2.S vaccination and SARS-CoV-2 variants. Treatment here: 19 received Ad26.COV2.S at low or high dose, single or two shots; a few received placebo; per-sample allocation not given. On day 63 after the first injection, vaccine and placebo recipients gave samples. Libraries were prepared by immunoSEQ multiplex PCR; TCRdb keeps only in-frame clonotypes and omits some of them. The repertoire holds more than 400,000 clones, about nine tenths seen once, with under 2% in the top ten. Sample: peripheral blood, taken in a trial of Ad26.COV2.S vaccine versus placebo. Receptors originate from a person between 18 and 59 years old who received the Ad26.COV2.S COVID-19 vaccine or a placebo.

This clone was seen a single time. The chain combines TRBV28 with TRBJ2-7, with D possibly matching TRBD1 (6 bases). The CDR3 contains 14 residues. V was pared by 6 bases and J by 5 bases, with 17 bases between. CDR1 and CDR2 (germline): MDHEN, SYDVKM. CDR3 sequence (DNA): TGTGCCAGCAGCTCTCCTACAGGGATCCACGAGCAGTACTTC. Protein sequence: CASSSPTGIHEQYF.

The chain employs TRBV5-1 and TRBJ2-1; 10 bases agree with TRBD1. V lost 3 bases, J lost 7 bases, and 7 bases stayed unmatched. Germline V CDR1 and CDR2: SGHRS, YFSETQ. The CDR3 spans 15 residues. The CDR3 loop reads CASSSGQGDTNEQFF. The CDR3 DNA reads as TGCGCCAGCAGCTCCGGACAGGGGGACACGAATGAGCAGTTCTTC.

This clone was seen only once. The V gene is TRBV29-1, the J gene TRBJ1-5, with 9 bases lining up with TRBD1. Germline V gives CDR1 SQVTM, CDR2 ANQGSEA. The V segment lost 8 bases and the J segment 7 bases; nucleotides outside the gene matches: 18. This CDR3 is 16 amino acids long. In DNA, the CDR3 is TGCAGCCCGCTCCGATGTTCCGGGACAGGGAGACAGCCCCAGCATTTT. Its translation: CSPLRCSGTGRQPQHF.

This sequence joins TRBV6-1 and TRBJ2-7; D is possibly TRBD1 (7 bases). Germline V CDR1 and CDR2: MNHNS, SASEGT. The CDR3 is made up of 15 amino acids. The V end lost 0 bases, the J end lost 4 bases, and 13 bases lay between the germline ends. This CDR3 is CASSEAGAGGYEQYF. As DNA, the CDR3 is TGTGCCAGCAGTGAAGCTGGGGCAGGGGGGTACGAGCAGTACTTC.

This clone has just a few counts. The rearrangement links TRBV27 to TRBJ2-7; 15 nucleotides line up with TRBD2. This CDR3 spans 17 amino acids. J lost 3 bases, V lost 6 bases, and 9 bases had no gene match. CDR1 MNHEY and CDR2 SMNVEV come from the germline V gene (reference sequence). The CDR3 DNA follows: TGTGCCAGCAGCTTTTGGACTAGCGGGGGGGAGAACTACGAGCAGTACTTC. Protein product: CASSFWTSGGENYEQYF.

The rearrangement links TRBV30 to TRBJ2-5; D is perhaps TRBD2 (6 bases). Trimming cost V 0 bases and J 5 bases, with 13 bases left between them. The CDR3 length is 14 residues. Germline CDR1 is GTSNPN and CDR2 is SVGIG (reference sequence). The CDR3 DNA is TGTGCCTGGAGTGTCGGAGCGGGCCTGGAGACCCAGTACTTC. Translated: CAWSVGAGLETQYF. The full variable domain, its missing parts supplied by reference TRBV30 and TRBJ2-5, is SQTIHQWPATLVQPVGSPLSLECTVEGTSNPNLYWYRQAAGRGLQLLFYSVGIGQISSEVPQNLSASRPQDRQFILSSKKLLLSDSGFYLCAWSVGAGLETQYFGPGTRLLVL.

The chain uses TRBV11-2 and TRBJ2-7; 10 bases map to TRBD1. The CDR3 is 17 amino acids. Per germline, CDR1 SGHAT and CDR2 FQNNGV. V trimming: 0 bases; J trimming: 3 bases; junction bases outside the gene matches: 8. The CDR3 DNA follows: TGTGCCAGCAGCTTAGAACACGGAGGACAGGGGGACTACGAGCAGTACTTC. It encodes CASSLEHGGQGDYEQYF.

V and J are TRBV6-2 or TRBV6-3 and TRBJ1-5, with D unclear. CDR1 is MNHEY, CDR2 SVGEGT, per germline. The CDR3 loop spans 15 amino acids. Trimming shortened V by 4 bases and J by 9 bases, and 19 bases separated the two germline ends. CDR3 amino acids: CASSSAEVFLGPQHF. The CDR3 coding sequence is TGTGCCAGCAGTTCTGCTGAAGTATTTTTGGGGCCCCAGCATTTT.

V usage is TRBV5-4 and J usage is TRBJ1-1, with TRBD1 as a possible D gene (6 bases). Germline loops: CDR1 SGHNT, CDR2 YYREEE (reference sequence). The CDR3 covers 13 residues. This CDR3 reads CVSRQGMNTEAFF. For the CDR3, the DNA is TGTGTTAGCCGGCAGGGGATGAACACTGAAGCTTTCTTT.